These 31 T cell receptor beta chains were sequenced from one sample in a study of T-cell reconstitution after alpha-beta-depleted transplantation in children. Unique molecular identifiers were used to barcode this TCRbeta library. TCRdb passed the PCR reads through MiXCR, listing each CDR3 protein once. The sample lists about 240,000 distinct CDR3 sequences, about 25% occurring once. The specimen comprised PBMCs, sampled before TCRalphabeta/CD19-depleted stem cell transplant. Receptor source: a girl under 10 years old with Fanconi anemia, due to receive a stem cell transplant.

This clonotype was seen only a few times. This chain connects TRBV12-3 or TRBV12-4 to TRBJ1-1, with a tentative D call TRBD1 (5 bases). Trimming removed 1 base at V and 6 bases at J, with 9 bases between. This CDR3 contains 13 residues. CDR3 nucleotides: TGTGCCAGCAGTTTAGGGGGGGGGGCTGAAGCTTTCTTT. Translated, it gives CASSLGGGAEAFF.

The chain combines TRBV10-1 with TRBJ2-5; 7 nucleotides line up with TRBD2. The CDR3 sequence is 16 residues long. V trimming: 7 bases; J trimming: 3 bases; junction bases outside the gene matches: 14. Germline V gene lookup returns CDR1 WNHNN and CDR2 SYGVQD (reference sequence). CDR3 DNA: TGCGCCAGCATAAATCCCTCCAAGCGGGAAGAAGAGACCCAGTACTTC. It yields the protein CASINPSKREEETQYF.

This clonotype was seen a handful of times. The rearrangement uses TRBV5-1 and TRBJ2-1; 7 bases fit TRBD1. There are 14 residues in the CDR3. Germline V CDR1 and CDR2: SGHRS, YFSETQ. Trimming cost V 1 base and J 5 bases; bases outside gene matches: 3. For the CDR3, the DNA is TGCGCCAGCAGCTTGTACAGGGGCAACAATGAGCAGTTCTTC. Translation: CASSLYRGNNEQFF.

The rearrangement links TRBV29-1 to TRBJ2-3; TRBD2 matches 11 bases. Germline assignment: CDR1 SQVTM and CDR2 ANQGSEA. The CDR3 is 14 amino acids. The V and J ends lost 6 bases and 2 bases, in that order; junction bases with no gene match: 4. CDR3 loop: CSVTSGRYTDTQYF. In DNA form, the CDR3 reads TGCAGCGTCACTAGCGGGAGATACACAGATACGCAGTATTTT.

This clonotype was detected ten times or more. The CDR3 sequence is CAISGQGYTEAFF. As DNA, the CDR3 is TGTGCCATCAGCGGACAGGGGTACACTGAAGCTTTCTTT. The V call is TRBV10-3, the J call TRBJ1-1; 9 nucleotides agree with TRBD1. This CDR3 is built from 13 residues. Germline lookup yields CDR1 ENHRY and CDR2 SYGVKD. Trimming at V came to 6 bases and at J to 3 bases, leaving 2 bases not matched to a gene.

Only a few counts were recorded for this clonotype. The rearrangement links TRBV29-1 to TRBJ2-4, with 7 bases that match TRBD1. From germline, CDR1 is SQVTM and CDR2 ANQGSEA. CDR3 length: 12 amino acids. V was clipped by 6 bases and J by 7 bases; unmatched bases: 6. This chain's CDR3 is CSVLDRPNIQYF. As DNA, the CDR3 is TGCAGCGTCCTGGACAGGCCCAACATTCAGTACTTC. Together with reference TRBV29-1 and TRBJ2-4, the CDR3 gives the full variable domain: SAVISQKPSRDICQRGTSLTIQCQVDSQVTMMFWYRQQPGQSLTLIATANQGSEATYESGFVIDKFPISRPNLTFSTLTVSNMSPEDSSIYLCSVLDRPNIQYFGAGTRLSVL.

This chain joins TRBV28 and TRBJ2-1, with 9 bases that match TRBD2. Germline V gives CDR1 MDHEN, CDR2 SYDVKM. The CDR3 sequence is 17 residues long. V was clipped by 3 bases and J by 5 bases; unmatched bases: 11. The CDR3 sequence is CASSFLKLAGRDNEQFF. The DNA for the CDR3 is TGTGCCAGCAGTTTTCTCAAACTAGCGGGTAGAGACAATGAGCAGTTCTTC. Together with reference TRBV28 and TRBJ2-1, the CDR3 gives the full variable domain: DVKVTQSSRYLVKRTGEKVFLECVQDMDHENMFWYRQDPGLGLRLIYFSYDVKMKEKGDIPEGYSVSREKKERFSLILESASTNQTSMYLCASSFLKLAGRDNEQFFGPGTRLTVL.

This clonotype was counted between two and nine times. This CDR3 is CASSFFGGVAKYNEQFF. For the CDR3, the DNA is TGTGCCAGCAGTTTTTTCGGGGGGGTAGCGAAATACAATGAGCAGTTCTTC. The chain combines TRBV27 with TRBJ2-1; 8 nucleotides line up with TRBD2. V lost 3 bases, J lost 4 bases, and 11 bases stayed unmatched. Germline lookup yields CDR1 MNHEY and CDR2 SMNVEV (reference sequence). The CDR3 has 17 amino acids.

In its sample, this clonotype was seen many times. This sequence joins TRBV29-1 and TRBJ1-1; TRBD1 is a possible D gene (6 bases). Per the germline V gene, CDR1 is SQVTM and CDR2 is ANQGSEA. This CDR3 has 13 residues. V was pared by 0 bases and J by 8 bases, with 13 bases between. The CDR3 DNA reads as TGCAGCGTTGAAGAACAGGGAAGGAGCGAAGCTTTCTTT. Residues: CSVEEQGRSEAFF.

This chain links TRBV20-1 with TRBJ2-2, with no clear D. This CDR3 region has 13 residues. The V end lost 2 bases, the J end lost 7 bases, and 11 bases lay between the germline ends. CDR1 DFQATT and CDR2 SNEGSKA come from the germline V gene (reference sequence). CDR3 protein: CSARYRAVGELFF. In DNA, the CDR3 is TGCAGTGCTAGATATAGGGCGGTCGGGGAGCTGTTTTTT.

This clonotype occurred many times. This sequence joins TRBV20-1 and TRBJ2-1; D uncertain. Germline V lookup: CDR1 DFQATT, CDR2 SNEGSKA (reference sequence). There are 12 residues in the CDR3. The V gene lost 4 bases and the J gene lost 4 bases, with 8 bases spanning the gap. The CDR3 region is CSAIVKYNEQFF. The CDR3 bases are TGCAGTGCTATTGTTAAATACAATGAGCAGTTCTTC.

This clonotype was recorded at least ten times. The chain combines TRBV20-1 with TRBJ1-1, with unresolved D. The V end was cut by 4 bases, the J end by 6 bases, with 12 bases between. Germline loops: CDR1 DFQATT, CDR2 SNEGSKA (reference sequence). The CDR3 sequence is 12 residues long. The chain's CDR3 is CSAIRLPPEAFF. As DNA, the CDR3 is TGCAGTGCTATCCGACTTCCCCCTGAAGCTTTCTTT.

This clonotype was seen more than once but under ten times. The CDR3 spells CARGLGEQYF. CDR3 nucleotides: TGTGCCAGGGGCCTAGGGGAGCAGTACTTC. The genes are TRBV28 and TRBJ2-7; no reliable D call. From germline, CDR1 is MDHEN and CDR2 SYDVKM. The ends were cut back, 9 bases at V and 7 bases at J, with 10 bases in the middle. The CDR3 runs to 10 residues.

The genes are TRBV20-1 and TRBJ2-7; unclear D gene. The CDR3 extends over 14 amino acids. Trimming left V 5 bases short and J 1 base short, with 15 bases between. CDR1 and CDR2 (germline): DFQATT, SNEGSKA (reference sequence). As DNA, the CDR3 is TGCAGTGCTCGAAGTCTATGGGAATCCTACGAGCAGTACTTC. Protein sequence: CSARSLWESYEQYF.

This clonotype was seen repeatedly, ten times or more. The gene calls are TRBV20-1 and TRBJ2-1; D is uncertain. V was clipped by 3 bases and J by 3 bases, with 6 bases between them. This CDR3 is 12 amino acids long. The germline V gene has CDR1 DFQATT and CDR2 SNEGSKA (reference sequence). In DNA form, the CDR3 reads TGCAGTGCTAGCCCATTCTACAATGAGCAGTTCTTC. This gives the protein CSASPFYNEQFF.

This clonotype was detected once. The rearrangement joins TRBV28 to TRBJ2-7; TRBD2 aligns across 9 bases. Trimming cost V 4 bases and J 0 bases; bases outside gene matches: 10. The CDR3 is 17 residues long. CDR1 MDHEN and CDR2 SYDVKM come from the germline V gene. This CDR3 is CASSSLTSGPLSYEQYF. In DNA, the CDR3 is TGTGCCAGCAGTTCCCTCACTAGCGGGCCCCTCTCCTACGAGCAGTACTTC.

This clonotype occurred once. The rearrangement uses TRBV7-3 and TRBJ1-6; 9 bases align to TRBD1. Germline values: CDR1 SGHTA, CDR2 FQGTGA. The CDR3 covers 16 residues. Unmatched junction bases numbered 2, after V lost 2 bases and J lost 3 bases. CDR3 loop: CASSLEGQGYNSPLHF. CDR3 bases: TGTGCCAGCAGCTTAGAGGGACAGGGCTATAATTCACCCCTCCACTTT.

V and J are TRBV9 and TRBJ2-7; D unresolved. CDR3 length: 13 residues. Germline-derived CDR1 and CDR2 are SGDLS and YYNGEE. Trimming stripped 4 bases from V and 0 bases from J, with 8 bases between. The CDR3 region has the DNA TGTGCCAGCAGCCCCCGAAGCTCCTACGAGCAGTACTTC. It is translated as CASSPRSSYEQYF.

The chain joins TRBV20-1 to TRBJ2-1, with 10 bases matching TRBD2. Germline values: CDR1 DFQATT, CDR2 SNEGSKA (reference sequence). J was trimmed by 8 bases and V by 6 bases; bases with no gene match: 16. The CDR3 contains 16 residues. The CDR3 bases are TGCAGTGCGGAGCCTAGCGGGGGTGGCCTTCGGGATGAGCAGTTCTTC. Protein sequence: CSAEPSGGGLRDEQFF.

This clonotype was seen a handful of times. This chain uses TRBV18 with TRBJ2-1, with TRBD2 identical over 8 bases. The CDR3 sequence is 14 residues long. CDR1 is KGHSH, CDR2 LQKENI, per germline. The ends lost 0 bases at V and 8 bases at J; junction bases unmatched: 3. CDR3 sequence: CASSPPAGEDEQFF. For the CDR3, the DNA is TGTGCCAGCTCACCACCAGCGGGAGAAGATGAGCAGTTCTTC.

This clonotype was counted at least ten times. The chain combines TRBV29-1 with TRBJ2-7; D is perhaps TRBD1 (5 bases). CDR3 length: 15 amino acids. Per germline, CDR1 SQVTM and CDR2 ANQGSEA. V lost 4 bases and J lost 3, with 19 bases in between. The CDR3 DNA reads as TGCAGCGTTGGACAGCCCTGGGGTCGGAGCTACGAGCAGTACTTC. Amino acid sequence: CSVGQPWGRSYEQYF.

In this sample, this clonotype turned up many times. V gene TRBV6-5 combines with J gene TRBJ2-5, with D possibly TRBD1 on 6 matching bases. V dropped 0 bases and J dropped 4 bases, with 9 bases sitting between them. The CDR3 length is 14 residues. From germline, CDR1 is MNHEY and CDR2 SVGAGI. The CDR3 sequence is CASSYSFRGETQYF. The DNA of the CDR3 is TGTGCCAGCAGTTACTCTTTCAGGGGAGAGACCCAGTACTTC.

In its sample, this clonotype was seen many times. The chain employs TRBV6-2 or TRBV6-3 and TRBJ2-3; 14 bases align to TRBD2. The CDR3 runs 19 residues. Germline CDR1 reads MNHEY; CDR2 reads SVGEGT. V lost 5 bases and J lost 2; bases outside the gene matches: 12. The CDR3: CASSHPGTSGRRPTDTQYF. Written as DNA, the CDR3 is TGTGCCAGCAGTCACCCCGGGACTAGCGGGAGAAGGCCCACAGATACGCAGTATTTT.

This clonotype was counted between two and nine times. The chain links TRBV20-1 to TRBJ1-5, with TRBD1 as a possible D gene (5 bases). Trimming took off 3 bases at V and 2 bases at J, with 11 bases between the two ends. The CDR3 has 14 residues. Germline-derived CDR1 and CDR2 are DFQATT and SNEGSKA (reference sequence). CDR3 DNA: TGCAGTGCTAGCGGGGGGTCGGGCAATCAGCCCCAGCATTTT. Its protein is CSASGGSGNQPQHF.

This clonotype was detected only a few times. This sequence joins TRBV25-1 and TRBJ2-1; 8 positions match TRBD2. J lost 2 bases, V lost 4 bases, and 1 base had no gene match. Germline values: CDR1 MGHDK, CDR2 SYGVNS. This CDR3 contains 14 residues. CDR3 DNA sequence: TGTGCCAGCAGTGGAGCGGGAGCCTACAATGAGCAGTTCTTC. This gives the protein CASSGAGAYNEQFF.

J is TRBJ2-5 and V is TRBV7-3; TRBD2 matches 14 bases. The V and J ends lost 4 bases and 5 bases, in that order; junction bases with no gene match: 6. The germline gives CDR1 SGHTA, CDR2 FQGTGA. The CDR3 totals 16 residues. The CDR3 bases are TGTGCCAGCAGCTCCTGGACTAGCGGGGGGATGGAGACCCAGTACTTC. This codes for CASSSWTSGGMETQYF.

The table lists this clonotype with many counts. DNA for the CDR3: TGTGCCAGCAGTTTAATGGACGAGCAGTACTTC. It encodes CASSLMDEQYF. This chain uses TRBV12-3 or TRBV12-4 with TRBJ2-7; no firm D call. CDR3 length: 11 residues. V lost 2 bases to trimming and J lost 5 bases, with 4 bases between them.

J is TRBJ2-1 and V is TRBV18; 11 nucleotides match TRBD2. Germline lookup yields CDR1 KGHSH and CDR2 LQKENI. This CDR3 is built from 15 residues. V was pared by 6 bases and J by 7 bases, with 8 bases of the junction left unmatched. CDR3 nucleotides: TGTGCCAGCTCCCAACTAGCGGGAGATGAGAATGAGCAGTTCTTC. It specifies CASSQLAGDENEQFF.

This clonotype was observed a handful of times. The genes are TRBV29-1 and TRBJ2-7; TRBD2 agrees at 12 bases. The CDR3 is made up of 14 amino acids. V shed 4 bases and J 4 bases; nucleotides not matched to a gene: 5. Germline V gene lookup returns CDR1 SQVTM and CDR2 ANQGSEA. The CDR3 DNA follows: TGCAGCGTTGGGGGGACTAGCGGGCCATACGAGCAGTACTTC. This encodes CSVGGTSGPYEQYF.

The chain employs TRBV20-1 and TRBJ2-2, with D possibly being TRBD2 (6 bases). Germline CDR1 reads DFQATT; CDR2 reads SNEGSKA (reference sequence). This CDR3 comprises 13 residues. V was pared by 6 bases and J by 2 bases, with 10 bases between. In nucleotides, the CDR3 is TGCAGTGCCCAGCGGGCCAACACCGGGGAGCTGTTTTTT. It yields the protein CSAQRANTGELFF.

This clonotype was recorded many times. The chain is built from TRBV20-1 and TRBJ2-3, with unresolved D. Germline V CDR1 and CDR2: DFQATT, SNEGSKA (reference sequence). Trimming left V 5 bases short and J 3 bases short, with 21 bases between. This CDR3 is 16 amino acids long. CDR3 in DNA: TGCAGTGCTCCCCTTCTCGCCAGAACGCTTACAGATACGCAGTATTTT. Protein: CSAPLLARTLTDTQYF.